The present T cell receptor (beta chain) was sequenced within a study of T cells in Graves' hyperthyroidism and ophthalmopathy. TCR beta CDR3 region amplification was performed from RNA transcripts. The HTBI primer set served for first-round RT-PCR of the TCR CDR3. TCRdb called the multiplex PCR reads again in MiXCR, with one record for every CDR3 protein. The sample shows fewer than 550,000 distinct CDR3 sequences, 24% of them seen only once. This CDR3 has 14 residues. The ends were cut back, 10 bases at V and 2 bases at J, with 17 bases in the middle. The germline V gene has CDR1 MNHEY and CDR2 SMNVEV (reference sequence). Lactation, pregnancy, other autoimmune disease or uncontrolled infection led to exclusion of patients. This clonotype appeared many times.

The chain carries TRBV27 and TRBJ1-2, with D possibly TRBD1 on 5 matching bases. Input material: blood. This TCR derives from a woman aged 30 to 39 with Graves' ophthalmopathy. CDR3 region: CATTRPGLNYGYTF. CDR3 coding DNA: TGTGCCACTACCCGACCGGGGCTCAACTATGGCTACACCTTC.